Listed here are 9 T cell receptor beta chains from one sample, sequenced in a study of cytomegalovirus exposure and HLA in healthy donors. Researchers ran the PCR with 60 Vbeta and 13 Jbeta primers. Measured with immunoSEQ multiplex PCR; TCRdb has only the in-frame clones, and not every one. The repertoire holds under 200,000 clones, with around 80% as singletons. The sequenced material came from PBMCs. These receptors were taken from a woman aged 25-40 years in good health and CMV-seropositive.

This sequence joins TRBV5-4 and TRBJ2-3; 13 bases agree with TRBD2. Germline CDR1 SGHNT, CDR2 YYREEE (reference sequence). This CDR3 has 16 residues. V lost 4 bases and J lost 0; bases outside the gene matches: 2. The chain's CDR3 is CASSMGLAGSTDTQYF. CDR3 sequence (DNA): TGTGCCAGCAGCATGGGACTAGCGGGGAGCACAGATACGCAGTATTTT.

The gene calls are TRBV14 and TRBJ2-7; 8 nucleotides line up with TRBD2. There are 14 residues in the CDR3. Trimming at V came to 8 bases and at J to 3 bases, leaving 9 bases not matched to a gene. CDR1 is SGHDN and CDR2 is FVKESK in the germline V gene. Here the CDR3 reads CASSWSGRFYEQYF. In DNA, the CDR3 is TGTGCCAGCTCCTGGAGCGGGAGATTCTACGAGCAGTACTTC.

J is TRBJ1-1 and V is TRBV30; 11 bases line up with TRBD1. V was pared by 2 bases and J by 2 bases, with 4 bases of the junction left unmatched. Germline assignment: CDR1 GTSNPN and CDR2 SVGIG (reference sequence). The CDR3 is 15 residues long. The CDR3 reads CAWSLGTGGNTEAFF. The DNA for the CDR3 is TGTGCCTGGAGTCTGGGGACAGGGGGTAACACTGAAGCTTTCTTT.

The CDR3 region has the DNA TGTGCCAGCAGCCTCGGGACAGGGAGAACCTACGAGCAGTACTTC. Translated, it gives CASSLGTGRTYEQYF. The V call is TRBV7-7, the J call TRBJ2-7; TRBD1 agrees at 9 bases. Trimming cost V 5 bases and J 2 bases; bases outside gene matches: 7. This CDR3 is 15 amino acids long. Germline-derived CDR1 and CDR2 are SSHAT and FNYEAQ (reference sequence).

A few counts support this clone. The chain has TRBV5-1 and TRBJ2-7; 7 bases are a match to TRBD1. The CDR3 totals 15 residues. Looked up from germline, CDR1 is SGHRS and CDR2 is YFSETQ. The V gene end was trimmed by 3 bases and the J gene end by 6 bases; junction bases not matched to a gene: 12. CDR3 in amino acids: CASSSGGTGDGEQYF. The CDR3, as DNA: TGCGCCAGCAGCTCGGGCGGAACAGGGGACGGCGAGCAGTACTTC.

This sequence joins TRBV29-1 and TRBJ1-2, with TRBD1 matching 8 bases. Germline CDR1 reads SQVTM; CDR2 reads ANQGSEA. J gave up 8 bases and V 3 bases, and 2 bases lay outside the gene matches. This CDR3 has 11 amino acids. The CDR3 DNA follows: TGCAGCGTTGACGGGACAGGCGGCTACACCTTC. Residues: CSVDGTGGYTF.

The chain has TRBV15 and TRBJ2-7; no definite D call. Germline V gene data show CDR1 as LNHNV and CDR2 as YYDKDF (reference sequence). Trimming removed 0 bases at V and 11 bases at J, with 14 bases between. The CDR3 is 13 residues long. This CDR3 reads CATSRDHAVWKYF. In DNA, the CDR3 is TGTGCCACCAGCAGAGATCACGCGGTTTGGAAGTACTTC.

The chain's CDR3 is CASRSSSRHEQYF. The DNA of the CDR3 is TGTGCCAGCAGGAGCTCTAGCCGGCACGAGCAGTACTTC. This chain joins TRBV11-2 and TRBJ2-7, with D perhaps matching TRBD2 (5 bases). Trimming shortened V by 6 bases and J by 5 bases, and 14 bases separated the two germline ends. The CDR3 contains 13 residues. Germline loops: CDR1 SGHAT, CDR2 FQNNGV.

The chain combines TRBV11-3 with TRBJ2-7, with a weak D call TRBD1 (6 bases). The CDR3 is 14 amino acids. V lost 5 bases to trimming and J lost 8 bases, with 19 bases between them. Germline assignment: CDR1 SGHNT and CDR2 YENEEA. CDR3 sequence (DNA): TGTGCCAGCAGCCTCTCGGGGCAGGGGCCCAAGCAGTACTTC. This codes for CASSLSGQGPKQYF.